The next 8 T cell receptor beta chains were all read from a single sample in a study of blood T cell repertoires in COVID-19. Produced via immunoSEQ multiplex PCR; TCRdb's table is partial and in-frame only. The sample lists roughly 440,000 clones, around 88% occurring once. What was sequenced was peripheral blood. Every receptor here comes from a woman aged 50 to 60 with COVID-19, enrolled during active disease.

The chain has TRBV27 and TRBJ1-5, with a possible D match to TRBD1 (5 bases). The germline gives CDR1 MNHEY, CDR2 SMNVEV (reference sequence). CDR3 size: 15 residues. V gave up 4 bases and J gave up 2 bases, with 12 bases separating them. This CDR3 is CASSSSGGGNQPQHF. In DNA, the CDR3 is TGTGCCAGCAGTTCCAGTGGGGGGGGCAATCAGCCCCAGCATTTT.

CDR3 protein: CASIPGQTGNTEAFF. Written as DNA, the CDR3 is TGTGCCAGCATACCGGGTCAAACGGGGAACACTGAAGCTTTCTTT. The chain is built from TRBV2 and TRBJ1-1; D remains unclear. The CDR3 loop spans 15 amino acids. The germline gives CDR1 SNHLY, CDR2 FYNNEI. V was trimmed by 7 bases and J by 1 base, leaving 16 bases between them.

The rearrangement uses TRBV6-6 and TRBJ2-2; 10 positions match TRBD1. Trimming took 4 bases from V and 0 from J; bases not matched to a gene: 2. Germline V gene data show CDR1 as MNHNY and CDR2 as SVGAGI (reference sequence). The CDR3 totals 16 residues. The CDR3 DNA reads TGTGCCAGCAGTTTGACAGGGGGCACGAACACCGGGGAGCTGTTTTTT. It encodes CASSLTGGTNTGELFF.

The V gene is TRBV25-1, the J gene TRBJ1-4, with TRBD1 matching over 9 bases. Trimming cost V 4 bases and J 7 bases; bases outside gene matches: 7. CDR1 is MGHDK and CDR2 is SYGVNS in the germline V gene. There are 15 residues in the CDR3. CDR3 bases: TGTGCCAGCAGTGGCGGGACAGGGATGGGTGAAAAACTGTTTTTT. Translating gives CASSGGTGMGEKLFF. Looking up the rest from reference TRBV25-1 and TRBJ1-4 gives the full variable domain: EADIYQTPRYLVIGTGKKITLECSQTMGHDKMYWYQQDPGMELHLIHYSYGVNSTEKGDLSSESTVSRIRTEHFPLTLESARPSHTSQYLCASSGGTGMGEKLFFGSGTQLSVL.

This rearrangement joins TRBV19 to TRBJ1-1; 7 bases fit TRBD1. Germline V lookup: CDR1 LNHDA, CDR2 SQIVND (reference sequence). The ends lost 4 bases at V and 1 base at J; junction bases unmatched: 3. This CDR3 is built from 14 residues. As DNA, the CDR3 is TGTGCCAGTAGTACGACAGGGCGGAACACTGAAGCTTTCTTT. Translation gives CASSTTGRNTEAFF. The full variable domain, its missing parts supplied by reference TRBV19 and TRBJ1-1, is DGGITQSPKYLFRKEGQNVTLSCEQNLNHDAMYWYRQDPGQGLRLIYYSQIVNDFQKGDIAEGYSVSREKKESFPLTVTSAQKNPTAFYLCASSTTGRNTEAFFGQGTRLTVV.

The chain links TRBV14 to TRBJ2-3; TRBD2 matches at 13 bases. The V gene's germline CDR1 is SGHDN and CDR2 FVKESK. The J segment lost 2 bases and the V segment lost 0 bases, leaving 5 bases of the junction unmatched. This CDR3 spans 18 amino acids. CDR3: CASSQDSGTSGATDTQYF. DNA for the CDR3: TGTGCCAGCAGCCAAGACAGCGGGACTAGCGGGGCCACAGATACGCAGTATTTT.

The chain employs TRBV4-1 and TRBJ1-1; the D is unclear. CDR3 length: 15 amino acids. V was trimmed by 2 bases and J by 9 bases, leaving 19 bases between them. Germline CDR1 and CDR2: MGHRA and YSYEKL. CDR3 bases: TGCGCCAGCAGCCAAATGGAGTTAGGTTTCTCCAAAGCTTTCTTT. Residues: CASSQMELGFSKAFF.

The CDR3: CASSLGRHYEQYF. The CDR3 bases are TGTGCCAGCAGCTTGGGGCGGCACTACGAGCAGTACTTC. The chain combines TRBV5-6 with TRBJ2-7; D ambiguous. The length of the CDR3 is 13 residues. The V end lost 0 bases, the J end lost 3 bases, and 7 bases lay between the germline ends. Germline assignment: CDR1 SGHDT and CDR2 YYEEEE.